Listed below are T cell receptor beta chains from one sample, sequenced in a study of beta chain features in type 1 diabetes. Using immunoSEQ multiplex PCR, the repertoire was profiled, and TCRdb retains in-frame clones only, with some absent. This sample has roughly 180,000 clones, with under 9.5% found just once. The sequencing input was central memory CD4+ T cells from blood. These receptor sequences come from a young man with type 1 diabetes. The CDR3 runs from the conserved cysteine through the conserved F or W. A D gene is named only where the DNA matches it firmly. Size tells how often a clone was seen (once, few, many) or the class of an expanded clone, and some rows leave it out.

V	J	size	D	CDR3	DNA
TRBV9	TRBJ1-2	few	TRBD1	CASSVGGTGGKYGYTF	TGTGCCAGCAGCGTAGGGGGGACAGGGGGCAAGTATGGCTACACCTTC
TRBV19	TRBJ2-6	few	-	CASTVSGANVLTF	TGTGCCAGTACCGTCTCTGGGGCCAACGTCCTGACTTTC
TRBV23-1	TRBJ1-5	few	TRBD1	CASSQPGQGASGNQPQHF	TGCGCCAGCAGTCAGCCGGGACAGGGGGCCTCCGGCAATCAGCCCCAGCATTTT
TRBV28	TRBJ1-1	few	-	CASSYPSGDGEAFF	TGTGCCAGCAGTTACCCCTCAGGGGACGGTGAAGCTTTCTTT
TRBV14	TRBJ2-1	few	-	CASSPNDYEQFF	TGTGCCAGCAGCCCTAACGACTATGAGCAGTTCTTC
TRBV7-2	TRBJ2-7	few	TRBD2	CASSFGLAGYEQYF	TGTGCCAGCAGCTTCGGACTAGCGGGGTACGAGCAGTACTTC
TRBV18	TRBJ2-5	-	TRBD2	CASSPGLAGRETQYF	TGTGCCAGCTCGCCCGGACTAGCGGGACGAGAGACCCAGTACTTC
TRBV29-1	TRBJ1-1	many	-	CSVVGDFREAFF	TGCAGCGTTGTAGGGGATTTCCGTGAAGCTTTCTTT
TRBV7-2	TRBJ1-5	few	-	CASSPPYQPQHF	TGTGCCAGCAGCCCCCCCTATCAGCCCCAGCATTTT
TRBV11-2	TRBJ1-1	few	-	CASSLGHLSNTEAFF	TGTGCCAGCAGCTTAGGTCACCTATCGAACACTGAAGCTTTCTTT
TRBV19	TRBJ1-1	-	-	CASSMGPVTEAFF	TGTGCCAGTAGTATGGGGCCAGTAACTGAAGCTTTCTTT
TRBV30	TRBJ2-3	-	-	CAWSTVSDTQYF	TGTGCCTGGTCCACAGTTTCAGATACGCAGTATTTT
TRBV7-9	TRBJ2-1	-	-	CASSTQPTVSYNEQFF	TGTGCCAGCAGCACCCAGCCAACAGTGTCCTACAATGAGCAGTTCTTC
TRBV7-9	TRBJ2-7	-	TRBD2	CASSYIRSGSYEQYF	TGTGCCAGCAGCTACATTCGGAGCGGGAGTTACGAGCAGTACTTC
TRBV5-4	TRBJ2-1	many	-	CASSDSSYNEQFF	TGTGCCAGCAGCGACTCGTCCTACAATGAGCAGTTCTTC
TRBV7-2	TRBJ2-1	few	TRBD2	CASRPWGAGGSDEQFF	TGTGCCAGCCGACCCTGGGGAGCGGGGGGTAGCGATGAGCAGTTCTTC
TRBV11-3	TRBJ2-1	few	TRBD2	CASSLYTGTSGSKNEQFF	TGTGCCAGCAGCTTATATACCGGGACTAGCGGGAGTAAGAATGAGCAGTTCTTC
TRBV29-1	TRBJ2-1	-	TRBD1	CSADRGVNEQFF	TGCAGCGCGGACAGGGGAGTAAATGAGCAGTTCTTC
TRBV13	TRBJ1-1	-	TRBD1	CASSLYRGLPKTLNTEAFF	TGTGCCAGCAGCCTATACAGGGGGCTACCCAAAACACTGAACACTGAAGCTTTCTTT
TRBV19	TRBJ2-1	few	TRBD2	CASSTLAGVTNEQFF	TGTGCCAGTAGTACACTAGCGGGAGTTACAAATGAGCAGTTCTTC
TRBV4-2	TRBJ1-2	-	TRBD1	CASSRTGGNYGYTF	TGTGCCAGCAGCCGGACAGGGGGCAACTATGGCTACACCTTC
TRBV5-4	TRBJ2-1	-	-	CASSLVRQSSNEQFF	TGTGCCAGCAGCTTGGTCAGGCAAAGTAGCAATGAGCAGTTCTTC
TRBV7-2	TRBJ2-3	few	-	CASSLLPSGTDTQYF	TGTGCCAGCAGCTTACTCCCTAGCGGCACAGATACGCAGTATTTT
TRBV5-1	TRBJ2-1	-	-	CASSASTGFTYNEQFF	TGCGCCAGCAGCGCGTCTACAGGGTTCACCTACAATGAGCAGTTCTTC
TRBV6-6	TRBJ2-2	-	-	CASSTINRSTGELFF	TGTGCCAGCAGTACAATTAACAGGTCGACCGGGGAGCTGTTTTTT
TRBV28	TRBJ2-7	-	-	CASRNQGSEQYF	TGTGCCAGCAGGAACCAGGGATCCGAGCAGTACTTC
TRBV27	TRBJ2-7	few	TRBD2	CASNSGTSGRPYEQYF	TGTGCCAGCAACTCAGGGACTAGCGGGAGACCCTACGAGCAGTACTTC
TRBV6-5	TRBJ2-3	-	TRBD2	CASSYRAGGGDTQYF	TGTGCCAGCAGTTACCGAGCGGGAGGGGGAGATACGCAGTATTTT
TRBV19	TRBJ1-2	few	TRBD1	CASEGQAGGYTF	TGTGCCAGCGAGGGACAGGCGGGGGGCTACACCTTC
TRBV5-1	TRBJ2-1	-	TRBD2	CASSAGTSGRSSYNEQFF	TGCGCCAGCAGCGCAGGGACTAGCGGCAGGAGCTCCTACAATGAGCAGTTCTTC
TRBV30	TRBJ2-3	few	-	CAWSRVSGFTDTQYF	TGTGCCTGGAGTAGGGTTAGCGGCTTCACAGATACGCAGTATTTT
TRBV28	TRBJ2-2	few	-	CASSFPGESFGELFF	TGTGCCAGCAGTTTCCCAGGGGAGAGCTTCGGGGAGCTGTTTTTT
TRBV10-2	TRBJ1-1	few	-	CASSESTAEAFF	TGCGCCAGCAGTGAGTCGACAGCTGAAGCTTTCTTT
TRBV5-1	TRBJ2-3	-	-	CASSGGSTDTQYF	TGCGCCAGCAGCGGGGGGAGCACAGATACGCAGTATTTT